The T cell receptor (beta chain) described here comes from a study of OX40 agonist ivuxolimab in advanced cancers. Findings and caveats of the study: At doses 0.1 to 3.0 mg/kg, CD4+ and CD8+ clones expanded.

Drawing of blood for sampling happened at baseline, at cycle 4 day 1, and at cycle 7 day 1. Concerning this clone: Its target is not known.

Trimming shortened V by 4 bases and J by 7 bases, and 19 bases separated the two germline ends. The CDR3 extends over 15 amino acids. CDR1 SGHTA and CDR2 FQGNSA come from the germline V gene. Sequenced by immunoSEQ multiplex PCR; TCRdb stores in-frame clones only, minus some. The sample lists 80,000 to 95,000 clones, roughly 88% seen once, with 0.6% to 0.9% in the top ten. The sequencing used CD4+ or CD8+ T cells sorted from blood, collected in a trial of the OX40 agonist ivuxolimab. The chain employs TRBV7-2 and TRBJ2-5; D gene unclear. The TCR originated in an adult with an advanced solid tumor such as melanoma, head and neck, liver or kidney cancer. The CDR3 region has the DNA TGTGCCAGCAGCTCCCCAACCACAGATGTGGGGACCCAGTACTTC. Protein sequence: CASSSPTTDVGTQYF.